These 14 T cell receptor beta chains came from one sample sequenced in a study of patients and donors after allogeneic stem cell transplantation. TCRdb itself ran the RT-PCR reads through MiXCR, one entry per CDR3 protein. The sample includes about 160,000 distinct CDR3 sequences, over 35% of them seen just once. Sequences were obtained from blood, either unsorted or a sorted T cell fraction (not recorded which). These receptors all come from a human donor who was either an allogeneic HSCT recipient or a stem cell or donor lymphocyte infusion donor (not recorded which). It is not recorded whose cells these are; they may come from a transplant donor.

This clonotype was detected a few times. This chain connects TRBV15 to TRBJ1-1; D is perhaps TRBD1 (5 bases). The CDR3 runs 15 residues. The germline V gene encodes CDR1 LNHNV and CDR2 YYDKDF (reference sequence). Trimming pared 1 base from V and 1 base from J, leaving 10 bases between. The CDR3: CATSRGRQTNTEAFF. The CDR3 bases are TGTGCCACCAGCAGAGGCAGACAGACGAACACTGAAGCTTTCTTT.

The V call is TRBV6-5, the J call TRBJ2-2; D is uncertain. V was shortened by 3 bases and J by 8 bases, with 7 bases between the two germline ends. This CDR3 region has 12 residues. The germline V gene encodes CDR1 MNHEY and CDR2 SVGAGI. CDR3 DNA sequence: TGTGCCAGCAGTTATGGGCGTGGGGAGCTGTTTTTT. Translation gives CASSYGRGELFF.

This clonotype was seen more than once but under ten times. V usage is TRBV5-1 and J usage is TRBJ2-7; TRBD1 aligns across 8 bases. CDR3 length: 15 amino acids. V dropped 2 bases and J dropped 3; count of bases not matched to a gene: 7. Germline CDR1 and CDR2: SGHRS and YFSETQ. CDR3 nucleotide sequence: TGCGCCAGCAGCTTCGTTGACAGGGGCCTCTACGAGCAGTACTTC. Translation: CASSFVDRGLYEQYF.

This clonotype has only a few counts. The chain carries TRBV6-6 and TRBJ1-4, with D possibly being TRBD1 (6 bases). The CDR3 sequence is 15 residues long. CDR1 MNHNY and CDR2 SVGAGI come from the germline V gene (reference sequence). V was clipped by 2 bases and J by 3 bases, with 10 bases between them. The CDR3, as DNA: TGTGCCAGCAGTTACGGGCAGGGGCCTAATGAAAAACTGTTTTTT. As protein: CASSYGQGPNEKLFF.

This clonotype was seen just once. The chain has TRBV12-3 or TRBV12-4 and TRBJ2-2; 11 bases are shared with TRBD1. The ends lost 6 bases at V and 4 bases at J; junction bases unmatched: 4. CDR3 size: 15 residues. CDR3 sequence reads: CASRTGTGGTGELFF. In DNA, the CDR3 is TGTGCCAGCAGGACCGGGACAGGGGGCACCGGGGAGCTGTTTTTT.

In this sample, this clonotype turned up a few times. The CDR3 sequence is CASSYLAGELFF. The DNA for the CDR3 is TGTGCCAGCAGTTATCTGGCCGGGGAGCTGTTTTTT. The J gene is TRBJ2-2, the V gene TRBV6-5, with D uncertain. V was trimmed by 3 bases and J by 6 bases, leaving 5 bases between them. CDR1 MNHEY and CDR2 SVGAGI come from the germline V gene. This CDR3 is built from 12 residues.

This chain's CDR3 is CASGVGEKLFF. The CDR3 DNA is TGTGCCAGCGGAGTAGGGGAAAAACTGTTTTTT. This rearrangement joins TRBV12-3 or TRBV12-4 to TRBJ1-4; D gene unclear. The V gene lost 8 bases and the J gene lost 8 bases, with 9 bases spanning the gap. The CDR3 has 11 residues.

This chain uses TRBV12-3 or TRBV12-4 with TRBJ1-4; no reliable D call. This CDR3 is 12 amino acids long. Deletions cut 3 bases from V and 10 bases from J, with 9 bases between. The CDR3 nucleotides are TGTGCCAGCAGTTTCCCCGTGGGAAAACTGTTTTTT. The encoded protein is CASSFPVGKLFF.

The CDR3: CASSFLGGADTEAFF. The DNA of the CDR3 is TGTGCCAGCAGTTTCCTAGGGGGCGCGGACACTGAAGCTTTCTTT. The chain combines TRBV27 with TRBJ1-1; TRBD1 agrees at 7 bases. From germline, CDR1 is MNHEY and CDR2 SMNVEV (reference sequence). The junction had 7 bases not matched to a gene; V was cut back by 3 bases and J by 3 bases. CDR3 length: 15 residues.

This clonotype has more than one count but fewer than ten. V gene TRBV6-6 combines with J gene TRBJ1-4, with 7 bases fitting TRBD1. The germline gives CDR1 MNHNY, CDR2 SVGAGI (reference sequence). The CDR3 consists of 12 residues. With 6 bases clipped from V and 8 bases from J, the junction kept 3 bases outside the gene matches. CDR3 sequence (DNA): TGTGCCAGCAGCCAGGACAGGGAAAAACTGTTTTTT. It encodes CASSQDREKLFF.

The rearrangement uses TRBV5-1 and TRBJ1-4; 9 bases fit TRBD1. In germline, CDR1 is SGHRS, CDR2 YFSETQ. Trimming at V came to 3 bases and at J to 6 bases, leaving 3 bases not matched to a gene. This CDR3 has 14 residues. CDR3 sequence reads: CASSSGTGYEKLFF. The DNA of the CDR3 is TGCGCCAGCAGCTCCGGGACAGGGTATGAAAAACTGTTTTTT. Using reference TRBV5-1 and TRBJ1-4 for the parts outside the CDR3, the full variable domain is KAGVTQTPRYLIKTRGQQVTLSCSPISGHRSVSWYQQTPGQGLQFLFEYFSETQRNKGNFPGRFSGRQFSNSRSEMNVSTLELGDSALYLCASSSGTGYEKLFFGSGTQLSVL.

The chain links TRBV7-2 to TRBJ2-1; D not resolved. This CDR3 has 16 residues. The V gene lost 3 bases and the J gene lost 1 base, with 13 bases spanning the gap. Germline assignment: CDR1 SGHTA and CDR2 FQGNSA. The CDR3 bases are TGTGCCAGCAGCTTCTCCCCACCGCCTTCCTACAATGAGCAGTTCTTC. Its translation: CASSFSPPPSYNEQFF.

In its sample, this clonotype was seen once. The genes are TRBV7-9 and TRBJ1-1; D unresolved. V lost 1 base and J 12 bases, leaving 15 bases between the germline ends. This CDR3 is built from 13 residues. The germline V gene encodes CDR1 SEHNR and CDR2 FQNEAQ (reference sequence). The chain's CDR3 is CASSLGAGRGSFF. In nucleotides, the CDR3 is TGTGCCAGCAGCTTAGGGGCAGGTAGAGGTTCTTTCTTT. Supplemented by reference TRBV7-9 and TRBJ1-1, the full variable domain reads DTGVSQNPRHKITKRGQNVTFRCDPISEHNRLYWYRQTLGQGPEFLTYFQNEAQLEKSRLLSDRFSAERPKGSFSTLEIQRTEQGDSAMYLCASSLGAGRGSFFGQGTRLTVV.

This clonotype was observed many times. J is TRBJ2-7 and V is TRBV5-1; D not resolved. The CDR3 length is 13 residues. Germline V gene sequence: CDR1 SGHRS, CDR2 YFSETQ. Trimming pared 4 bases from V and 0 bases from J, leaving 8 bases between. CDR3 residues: CASSTESSYEQYF. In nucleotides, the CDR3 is TGCGCCAGCAGCACGGAGAGCTCCTACGAGCAGTACTTC.